A selection of T cell receptor beta chains follows, all from one sample in a study of blood T cell repertoires in COVID-19. Libraries were prepared by immunoSEQ multiplex PCR; TCRdb keeps only in-frame clonotypes and omits some of them. The table has tens of thousands of clones, approximately 71% seen once. The sequenced sample was peripheral blood. The receptors were sampled from a man between 65 and 85 years old with COVID-19, enrolled during active disease. CDR3s include the opening cysteine and the closing phenylalanine or tryptophan. A D gene is named only where the DNA matches it firmly. Some rows have no size entry. The others give once, few or many, or a class for an expanded clone.

NA	NA	TRBJ2-7	TRBV2	TGTGCCAGCCCGGCAGGGTTAGAAGGCGAGCAGTACTTC	CASPAGLEGEQYF
NA	NA	TRBJ1-2	TRBV19	TGTGCCAGTAGTGTACAGGGCACTACCTATGGCTACACCTTC	CASSVQGTTYGYTF
NA	NA	TRBJ2-7	TRBV5-4	TGTGCCAGCAGCTTGGTTACAGAATCCTACGAGCAGTACTTC	CASSLVTESYEQYF
TRBD1	NA	TRBJ1-1	TRBV28	TGTGCCAGCAGTTCTCCCCGGGACAGATCAAAGCAGAACACTGAAGCTTTCTTT	CASSSPRDRSKQNTEAFF
NA	few	TRBJ1-3	TRBV5-5	TGTGCCAGCAGCTCAACAGAATTCTCTGGAAACACCATATATTTT	CASSSTEFSGNTIYF
NA	NA	TRBJ1-3	TRBV11-2	TGTGCCAGCAGCTTAGCAGGCGCTGGAAACACCATATATTTT	CASSLAGAGNTIYF
NA	few	TRBJ2-1	TRBV11-2	TGTGCCAGCAGCTTCTCAGGGGCCTACAATGAGCAGTTCTTC	CASSFSGAYNEQFF
NA	once	TRBJ1-1	TRBV18	TGTGCCAGCTCACCACAAAGTTTGAGCAACACTGAAGCTTTCTTT	CASSPQSLSNTEAFF
NA	NA	TRBJ2-1	TRBV24-1	TGTGCCACCAGTGATTTTTCCCCCGCGCACAATGAGCAGTTCTTC	CATSDFSPAHNEQFF
TRBD1	NA	TRBJ1-5	TRBV6-2/TRBV6-3	TGTGCCAGCAGTCTCCGGGGACAGGTTTATAGCAATCAGCCCCAGCATTTT	CASSLRGQVYSNQPQHF
NA	NA	TRBJ1-6	TRBV28	TGTGCCAGCAGTTTACCCTCGGGCGGGAATTCACCCCTCCACTTT	CASSLPSGGNSPLHF
TRBD1	NA	TRBJ2-7	TRBV7-9	TGTGCCAGCAGCTTAGGGGGACAGGAGACCCACGAGCAGTACTTC	CASSLGGQETHEQYF
NA	NA	TRBJ2-7	TRBV3-1/TRBV3-2	TGTGCCAGCAGCCCCAACGACAGAGCCCTCTACGAGCAGTACTTC	CASSPNDRALYEQYF
TRBD2	NA	TRBJ2-5	TRBV6-5	TGTGCCAGCCTCATGAGGGAGGGAGGGACCCAGTACTTC	CASLMREGGTQYF
TRBD1	NA	TRBJ1-4	TRBV30	TGTGCCTGGAGCAAGGGGGCAGGGGCTAATGAAAAACTGTTTTTT	CAWSKGAGANEKLFF
TRBD1	NA	TRBJ1-5	TRBV5-8	TGTGCCAGCAGTCACATTGGACAGGGCGATCAGCCCCAGCATTTT	CASSHIGQGDQPQHF
NA	NA	TRBJ2-2	TRBV9	TGTGCCAGCAGCGCTTCCGCCGGGGAGCTGTTTTTT	CASSASAGELFF
TRBD1	NA	TRBJ2-7	TRBV18	TGTGCCAGCTCACCTGCAGGGGGAAGGTACGAGCAGTACTTC	CASSPAGGRYEQYF
NA	NA	TRBJ1-4	TRBV28	TGTGCCAGCAGTACCACGTGGCGGGTGGGAAAACTGTTTTTT	CASSTTWRVGKLFF
NA	NA	TRBJ1-2	TRBV18	TGTGCCAGCTCCGCAGTGGACAGAAAAATTAACTATGGCTACACCTTC	CASSAVDRKINYGYTF